The 23 T cell receptor beta chains listed next were all sequenced from one sample in a study of metastatic and nonmetastatic thyroid tumors. Thyroid surgery took place with no prior treatment in any patient. With MiXCR, TCRdb called clones anew from the PCR reads. Of about 32,000 clones listed, roughly 21% are singletons. Sequences were obtained from blood. These receptors originate from a female donor with papillary thyroid cancer or a benign thyroid nodule (not recorded which). Some clones in this sample may be carry-over from other donors' samples.

The chain recombines TRBV20-1 with TRBJ1-6; D not resolved. V gave up 0 bases and J gave up 11 bases, with 17 bases separating them. The germline gives CDR1 DFQATT, CDR2 SNEGSKA (reference sequence). CDR3 size: 15 residues. The CDR3 spells CSARDHGRRRAPLHF. The CDR3 nucleotides read TGCAGTGCTAGAGATCATGGACGTCGTCGGGCACCCCTCCACTTT.

The chain links TRBV6-1 to TRBJ2-5; D is unresolved. CDR1 and CDR2 from the germline V gene are MNHNS and SASEGT. The CDR3 length is 13 residues. V gave up 3 bases and J gave up 7 bases, with 12 bases separating them. CDR3 nucleotide sequence: TGTGCCAGCAGTGAGGATCGAGTATCGACCCAGTACTTC. Amino acids: CASSEDRVSTQYF.

This clone was seen ten or more times. The genes are TRBV20-1 and TRBJ2-3; D is ambiguous. The ends were cut back, 0 bases at V and 2 bases at J, with 6 bases in the middle. The CDR3 extends over 13 amino acids. The germline CDR1 and CDR2 sequences are DFQATT and SNEGSKA (reference sequence). The CDR3 nucleotides read TGCAGTGCTAGAGACGTAAACACAGATACGCAGTATTTT. Protein sequence: CSARDVNTDTQYF.

The chain joins TRBV3-1 to TRBJ2-6, with 12 positions matching TRBD1. V shed 0 bases, J shed 4 bases, and the junction held 4 bases outside the gene matches. The germline V gene encodes CDR1 LGHDT and CDR2 YNNKEL (reference sequence). The CDR3 totals 18 residues. In DNA form, the CDR3 reads TGTGCCAGCAGCCAAGAAGCCGGGACAGGGGGCGGGGCCAACGTCCTGACTTTC. Protein: CASSQEAGTGGGANVLTF. Supplemented by reference TRBV3-1 and TRBJ2-6, the full variable domain reads DTAVSQTPKYLVTQMGNDKSIKCEQNLGHDTMYWYKQDSKKFLKIMFSYNNKELIINETVPNRFSPKSPDKAHLNLHINSLELGDSAVYFCASSQEAGTGGGANVLTFGAGSRLTVL.

In its sample, this clone was seen a few times. The CDR3 reads CASSFSGKTEAFF. CDR3 nucleotide sequence: TGTGCCAGCAGTTTTTCCGGGAAAACTGAAGCTTTCTTT. This chain connects TRBV12-3 or TRBV12-4 to TRBJ1-1, with unresolved D. V shed 3 bases and J shed 5 bases, with 10 bases lying between them. The CDR3 extends over 13 amino acids.

This clone was recorded at least ten times. J is TRBJ1-1 and V is TRBV5-8; tentatively, D is TRBD1 (5 bases). The CDR3 has 14 residues. Germline-derived CDR1 and CDR2 are SGHTS and YDEGEE. Trimming left V 4 bases short and J 3 bases short, with 13 bases between. The CDR3 here is CASSAQGYDTEAFF. For the CDR3, the DNA is TGTGCCAGCAGCGCCCAGGGATACGACACTGAAGCTTTCTTT.

This clone was picked up many times. This chain links TRBV27 with TRBJ1-5; 7 nucleotides agree with TRBD1. The CDR3 totals 16 residues. V lost 6 bases and J lost 3; bases outside the gene matches: 11. CDR1 is MNHEY, CDR2 SMNVEV, per germline (reference sequence). CDR3 amino acids: CASSRTGLSVNQPQHF. CDR3 DNA sequence: TGTGCCAGCAGCCGGACAGGCTTGTCGGTCAATCAGCCCCAGCATTTT.

V usage is TRBV20-1 and J usage is TRBJ1-1, with a possible D match to TRBD1 (6 bases). There are 16 residues in the CDR3. With 1 base removed from V and 2 bases from J, the gap between germline ends came to 17 bases. Germline V lookup: CDR1 DFQATT, CDR2 SNEGSKA (reference sequence). The CDR3 sequence: CSARGSYRAENTEAFF. The CDR3 nucleotides read TGCAGTGCTAGAGGATCCTACAGGGCGGAAAACACTGAAGCTTTCTTT.

This clone was seen a handful of times. The genes are TRBV7-9 and TRBJ1-2; a possible D gene is TRBD1 (5 bases). The ends were cut back, 5 bases at V and 8 bases at J, with 12 bases in the middle. The CDR3 covers 12 residues. The germline CDR1 and CDR2 sequences are SEHNR and FQNEAQ (reference sequence). The CDR3: CASSRGDGGYTF. CDR3 coding DNA: TGTGCCAGCAGCAGGGGAGATGGGGGCTACACCTTC.

This clone came up many times. The genes are TRBV6-1 and TRBJ1-1; TRBD1 agrees at 8 bases. The CDR3 runs 16 residues. Looked up from germline, CDR1 is MNHNS and CDR2 is SASEGT. The ends lost 4 bases at V and 1 base at J; junction bases unmatched: 8. CDR3 loop: CASSAPTGAGNTEAFF. The CDR3 DNA reads TGTGCCAGCAGTGCTCCGACAGGGGCCGGGAACACTGAAGCTTTCTTT.

This clone was recorded at least ten times. The genes are TRBV28 and TRBJ2-5; 9 bases match TRBD1. The CDR3 runs 15 residues. The trim removed 5 bases at V and 6 bases at J, leaving 10 bases unmatched. Germline CDR1 MDHEN, CDR2 SYDVKM. The CDR3 nucleotides read TGTGCCAGCAGTAAATCCACGGGACAGGGAAAGACCCAGTACTTC. This translates into CASSKSTGQGKTQYF.

This clone was counted ten times or more. The chain combines TRBV2 with TRBJ2-5, with D possibly called TRBD1 or TRBD2 (6 bases each). CDR3 length: 13 residues. Looked up from germline, CDR1 is SNHLY and CDR2 is FYNNEI. V gave up 6 bases and J gave up 3 bases, with 11 bases separating them. The CDR3 DNA reads as TGTGCCAGCAGGGAAAGGGGGGAAGAGACCCAGTACTTC. Encoded protein: CASRERGEETQYF.

The chain couples TRBV20-1 to TRBJ1-1, with TRBD1 matching 10 bases. CDR1 and CDR2 (germline): DFQATT, SNEGSKA (reference sequence). The length of the CDR3 is 15 residues. Losses at the gene ends were 5 bases for V and 7 bases for J; bases not matched to a gene: 13. The CDR3 region has the DNA TGCAGTGCTCGTGGGACAGGGGAGGGAGAAGGTGAAGCTTTCTTT. This codes for CSARGTGEGEGEAFF.

This clone was recorded a few times. The rearrangement links TRBV6-1 to TRBJ1-1; 11 nucleotides align to TRBD1. CDR1 MNHNS and CDR2 SASEGT come from the germline V gene. With 2 bases clipped from V and 1 base from J, the junction kept 3 bases outside the gene matches. The CDR3 has 16 residues. This CDR3 is CASSELGQGANTEAFF. The CDR3, as DNA: TGTGCCAGCAGTGAACTCGGACAGGGGGCGAACACTGAAGCTTTCTTT.

The J gene is TRBJ1-6, the V gene TRBV6-1; D unclear. V lost 10 bases, J lost 5 bases, and 15 bases lay in between. Germline CDR1 is MNHNS and CDR2 is SASEGT. There are 14 residues in the CDR3. The CDR3: CATTPMTHNSPLHF. In DNA, the CDR3 is TGTGCCACGACCCCGATGACTCATAATTCACCCCTCCACTTT.

This clone was picked up many times. This may come from a read error, since a much larger clone is one base off. This sample includes further DNA sequences coding for the same CDR3. V usage is TRBV7-3 and J usage is TRBJ2-1; the match to TRBD1 covers 11 bases. Germline V CDR1 and CDR2: SGHTA, FQGTGA. After removal of 3 bases from V and 4 bases from J, the junction contained 8 bases not matched to a gene. The CDR3 is 17 amino acids. CDR3 sequence: CASSFEPGTGGYNEQFF. Written as DNA, the CDR3 is TGTGCCAGCAGCTTCGAGCCCGGGACAGGGGGTTACAATGAGCAGTTCTTC.

This clone was seen at least ten times. The V gene is TRBV6-1, the J gene TRBJ1-5, with a possible D match to TRBD1 (6 bases). V lost 7 bases to trimming and J lost 5 bases, with 12 bases between them. Germline-derived CDR1 and CDR2 are MNHNS and SASEGT. CDR3 length: 13 residues. The CDR3 loop is CASNLEGDQPQHF. In DNA form, the CDR3 reads TGTGCCAGCAACCTGGAGGGGGATCAGCCCCAGCATTTT.

This clone came up many times. The CDR3 DNA is TGTGCCAGCAGGGACAGGGACTCCTACGAGCAGTACTTC. Translated, it gives CASRDRDSYEQYF. This chain uses TRBV2 with TRBJ2-7; 8 nucleotides agree with TRBD1. J was trimmed by 0 bases and V by 6 bases; bases with no gene match: 1. CDR1 SNHLY and CDR2 FYNNEI come from the germline V gene. The CDR3 loop spans 13 amino acids.

This clone was detected ten times or more. The chain uses TRBV5-1 and TRBJ1-6; D is undetermined. Germline V gene lookup returns CDR1 SGHRS and CDR2 YFSETQ. The CDR3 loop spans 13 amino acids. V lost 5 bases and J 6 bases, leaving 9 bases between the germline ends. CDR3 sequence (DNA): TGCGCCAGCAGGGATGGAGGTAATTCACCCCTCCACTTT. Translated, it gives CASRDGGNSPLHF.

The chain is built from TRBV11-2 and TRBJ2-2, with D tentatively TRBD1 (6 bases). Germline lookup yields CDR1 SGHAT and CDR2 FQNNGV. The CDR3 is 15 residues long. Trimming pared 5 bases from V and 1 base from J, leaving 11 bases between. CDR3 sequence: CASSPETGNTGELFF. The CDR3 DNA reads as TGTGCCAGCAGCCCCGAGACAGGGAACACCGGGGAGCTGTTTTTT.

The sample holds a few counts of this clone. J is TRBJ2-7 and V is TRBV20-1; 9 bases are shared with TRBD2. This CDR3 has 13 amino acids. The junction had 11 bases not matched to a gene; V was cut back by 5 bases and J by 9 bases. The germline CDR1 and CDR2 sequences are DFQATT and SNEGSKA (reference sequence). The CDR3 sequence: CSAGPGLAIVQYF. The DNA of the CDR3 is TGCAGTGCTGGACCGGGACTAGCAATTGTGCAGTACTTC.

In this sample, this clone turned up once. The rearrangement joins TRBV9 to TRBJ2-1; 10 bases align to TRBD2. Germline V gene lookup returns CDR1 SGDLS and CDR2 YYNGEE. The CDR3 is made up of 16 amino acids. Trimming took 0 bases from V and 2 from J; bases not matched to a gene: 2. For the CDR3, the DNA is TGTGCCAGCAGCGTAGGGAGCGGGGGGGCCTACAATGAGCAGTTCTTC. Its protein product is CASSVGSGGAYNEQFF.

This clone has a handful of counts. The CDR3 bases are TGTGCCAGTAGGCCGGACAGGGTCAGGGATACGCAGTATTTT. Its protein product is CASRPDRVRDTQYF. This chain links TRBV19 with TRBJ2-3; 8 bases align to TRBD1. This CDR3 spans 14 amino acids. Losses at the gene ends were 6 bases for V and 6 bases for J; bases not matched to a gene: 8. The germline CDR1 and CDR2 sequences are LNHDA and SQIVND (reference sequence).